This T cell receptor (beta chain) was profiled in a study of T cell responses to AZD1222 COVID-19 vaccine. Whole-study findings and limits: Only a handful of AZD1222 recipients, roughly 6 in all, had baseline seropositivity. The sample set comprised mostly white British donors with more females, and clonal diversity was possibly underestimated. Elevations in Spike-specific TCR breadth and depth followed administration of two AZD1222 doses.

Remarks on this clone: Its antigen is undetermined.

The protocol was immunoSEQ multiplex PCR, while the TCRdb copy is restricted to in-frame clones and leaves out a portion. The sample yields fewer than 150,000 clones, roughly 90% seen once. Germline V gene sequence: CDR1 MNHEY, CDR2 SVGAGI. CDR3 size: 14 residues. Trimming stripped 0 bases from V and 6 bases from J, with 9 bases between. Pooling was applied to second doses at about 4 or about 12 weeks. The chain joins TRBV6-5 to TRBJ2-1; D is perhaps TRBD1 (5 bases). The TCR comes from an adult who received the AZD1222 COVID-19 vaccine. Sequenced material: peripheral blood, taken 28 days after the second AZD1222 dose. CDR3 protein: CASSYSSGSNEQFF. The CDR3 DNA follows: TGTGCCAGCAGTTACTCATCAGGGTCCAATGAGCAGTTCTTC.